This T cell receptor (beta chain) was obtained from a study of cytomegalovirus exposure and HLA in healthy donors. Whole-study findings and limits: Indistinguishability led to the exclusion of some V segments, TRBV6-2 and TRBV6-3 included. TCR beta chains numbering 164 were designated cytomegalovirus-associated.

The CDR3 has 12 amino acids. Per germline, CDR1 SGHRS and CDR2 YFSETQ. V was shortened by 4 bases and J by 5 bases, with 8 bases between the two germline ends. 60 Vbeta and 13 Jbeta primers were used in PCR. The protocol was immunoSEQ multiplex PCR, while the TCRdb copy is restricted to in-frame clones and leaves out a portion. The table records approximately 150,000 clones, 75% to 90% of them present only once. This clone was picked up a small number of times. Its antigen is not known. The TCR was taken from a woman aged 25 to 45 in good health and CMV-seronegative. Sequencing was done on a sample of PBMCs. The genes are TRBV5-1 and TRBJ2-3, with D maybe TRBD1 (5 bases). The CDR3: CASSPQGDTQYF. The DNA of the CDR3 is TGCGCCAGCAGCCCCCAGGGAGATACGCAGTATTTT.